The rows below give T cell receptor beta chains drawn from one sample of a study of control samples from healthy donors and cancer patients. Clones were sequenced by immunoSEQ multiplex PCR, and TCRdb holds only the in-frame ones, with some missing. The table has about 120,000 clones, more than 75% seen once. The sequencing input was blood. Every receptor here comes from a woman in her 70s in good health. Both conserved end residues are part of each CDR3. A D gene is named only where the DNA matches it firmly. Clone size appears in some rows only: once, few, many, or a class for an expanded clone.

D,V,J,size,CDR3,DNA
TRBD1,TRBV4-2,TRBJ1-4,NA,CASSQGTGRHEKLFF,TGTGCCAGCAGCCAAGGGACAGGGAGGCACGAAAAACTGTTTTTT
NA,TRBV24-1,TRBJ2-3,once,CATSDRVTDTQYF,TGTGCCACCAGTGACAGGGTCACAGATACGCAGTATTTT
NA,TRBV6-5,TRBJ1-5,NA,CASSYHVWEPQHF,TGTGCCAGCAGTTACCACGTTTGGGAGCCCCAGCATTTT
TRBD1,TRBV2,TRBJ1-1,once,CASRTTREGADEAFF,TGTGCCAGCAGAACCACCCGGGAGGGGGCTGATGAAGCTTTCTTT
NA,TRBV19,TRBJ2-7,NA,CASKGGSYEQYF,TGTGCCAGTAAGGGGGGCTCCTACGAGCAGTACTTC
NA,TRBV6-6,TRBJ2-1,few,CASSPGTVLYNEQFF,TGTGCCAGCAGTCCCGGGACTGTCCTTTACAATGAGCAGTTCTTC
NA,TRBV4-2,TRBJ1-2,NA,CASQLNSQSTNYGYTF,TGTGCCAGCCAATTGAACAGTCAGTCTACTAACTATGGCTACACCTTC
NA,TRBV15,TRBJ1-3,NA,CATGGRSSGNTIYF,TGTGCCACTGGGGGCCGTAGCTCTGGAAACACCATATATTTT
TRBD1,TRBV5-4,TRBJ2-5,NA,CASSLGQGQETQYF,TGTGCCAGCAGTTTGGGACAGGGCCAAGAGACCCAGTACTTC
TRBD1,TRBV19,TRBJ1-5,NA,CASSIDRPLRQGSNQPQHF,TGTGCCAGTAGTATAGATCGACCTCTGCGACAGGGTAGCAATCAGCCCCAGCATTTT
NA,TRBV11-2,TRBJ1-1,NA,CASSFSENTEAFF,TGTGCCAGCAGCTTCAGTGAGAACACTGAAGCTTTCTTT
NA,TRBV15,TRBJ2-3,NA,CATSREAGLLTDTQYF,TGTGCCACCAGCAGAGAAGCTGGTCTACTAACAGATACGCAGTATTTT
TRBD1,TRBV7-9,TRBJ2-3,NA,CASTGQGISTDTQYF,TGTGCCAGCACGGGACAGGGTATAAGCACAGATACGCAGTATTTT
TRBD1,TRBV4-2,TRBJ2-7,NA,CASSQGQGTYEQYF,TGTGCCAGCAGCCAGGGACAGGGGACCTACGAGCAGTACTTC
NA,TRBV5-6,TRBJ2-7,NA,CASSLRPSYEQYF,TGTGCCAGCAGCTTAAGGCCCTCCTACGAGCAGTACTTC
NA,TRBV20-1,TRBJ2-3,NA,CSASRNGFTDTQYF,TGCAGTGCTAGTAGGAACGGGTTCACAGATACGCAGTATTTT
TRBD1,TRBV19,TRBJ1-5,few,CASTGTGFGPQHF,TGTGCCAGTACAGGGACAGGGTTCGGGCCCCAGCATTTT
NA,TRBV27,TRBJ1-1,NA,CASTPDGRGWFTEAFF,TGTGCCAGCACCCCAGACGGTAGGGGTTGGTTCACTGAAGCTTTCTTT
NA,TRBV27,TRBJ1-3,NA,CASSLLGLGSAGNTIYF,TGTGCCAGCAGTTTATTGGGCCTGGGGTCTGCTGGAAACACCATATATTTT
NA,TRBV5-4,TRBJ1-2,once,CASFGFYGYTF,TGTGCCAGCTTTGGATTCTATGGCTACACCTTC
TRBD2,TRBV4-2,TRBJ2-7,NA,CASSQPSGAYEQYF,TGTGCCAGCAGCCAACCTAGCGGAGCCTACGAGCAGTACTTC
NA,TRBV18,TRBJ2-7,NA,CASSPQARYEQYF,TGTGCCAGCTCACCACAGGCGCGATACGAGCAGTACTTC
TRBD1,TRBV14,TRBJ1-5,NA,CASSQVDRGNEPQHF,TGTGCCAGCAGCCAGGTCGACAGGGGTAATGAGCCCCAGCATTTT
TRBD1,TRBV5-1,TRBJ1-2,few,CASSLAGTDTYGYTF,TGCGCCAGCAGCTTGGCCGGGACAGACACCTATGGCTACACCTTC
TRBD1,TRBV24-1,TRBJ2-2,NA,CATSGQGVTNPNTGELFF,TGTGCCACCAGTGGCCAGGGGGTCACAAATCCGAACACCGGGGAGCTGTTTTTT
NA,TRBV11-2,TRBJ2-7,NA,CASSLDVGSYEQYF,TGTGCCAGCAGCTTAGATGTCGGCTCCTACGAGCAGTACTTC
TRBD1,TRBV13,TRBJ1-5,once,CASSLGGGSGNQPQHF,TGTGCCAGCAGCTTAGGAGGGGGCAGTGGCAATCAGCCCCAGCATTTT
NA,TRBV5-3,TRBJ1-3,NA,CARSAGRLKSGNTIYF,TGTGCCAGAAGCGCGGGACGGCTTAAGTCTGGAAACACCATATATTTT
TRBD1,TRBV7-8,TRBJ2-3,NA,CASSSRQGQVDTQYF,TGTGCCAGCAGCTCCAGACAGGGGCAGGTAGATACGCAGTATTTT
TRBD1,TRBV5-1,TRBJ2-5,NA,CASSLEGTGGETQYF,TGCGCCAGCAGCTTGGAAGGGACAGGGGGGGAGACCCAGTACTTC
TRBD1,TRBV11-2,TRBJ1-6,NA,CASTLAGGNSPLHF,TGTGCCAGCACCTTAGCAGGGGGAAATTCACCCCTCCACTTT
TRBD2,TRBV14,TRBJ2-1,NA,CASSRLGGAAYNEQFF,TGTGCCAGCAGCCGCCTCGGGGGGGCCGCGTACAATGAGCAGTTCTTC
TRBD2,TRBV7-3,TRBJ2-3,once,CASSRLAGEDTQYF,TGTGCCAGCAGTCGACTAGCGGGGGAAGATACGCAGTATTTT
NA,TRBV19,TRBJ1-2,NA,CASSGVLSPNYGYTF,TGTGCCAGTAGTGGCGTTCTATCTCCTAACTATGGCTACACCTTC
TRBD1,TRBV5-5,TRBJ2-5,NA,CASSLTGGETQYF,TGTGCCAGCAGCTTGACAGGGGGAGAGACCCAGTACTTC
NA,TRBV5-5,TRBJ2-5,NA,CASSPGDIGPETQYF,TGTGCCAGCAGCCCGGGCGACATTGGGCCAGAGACCCAGTACTTC
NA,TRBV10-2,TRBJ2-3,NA,CASSEAAGYTDTQYF,TGCGCCAGCAGTGAAGCGGCGGGGTACACAGATACGCAGTATTTT
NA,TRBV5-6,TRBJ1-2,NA,CASSSVWAGNYGYTF,TGTGCCAGCAGCTCGGTATGGGCAGGGAACTATGGCTACACCTTC
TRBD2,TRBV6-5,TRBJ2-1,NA,CASSLTSGAYNEQFF,TGTGCCAGCAGCCTAACTAGCGGGGCCTACAATGAGCAGTTCTTC
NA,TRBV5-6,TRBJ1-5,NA,CASSRDGGQPQHF,TGTGCCAGCAGCAGGGACGGCGGTCAGCCCCAGCATTTT
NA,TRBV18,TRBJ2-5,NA,CASSPPALGETQYF,TGTGCCAGCTCACCACCGGCGCTGGGCGAGACCCAGTACTTC
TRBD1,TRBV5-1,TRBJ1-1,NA,CASSSTGTGPSTEAFF,TGCGCCAGCAGCTCTACAGGGACAGGGCCCAGCACTGAAGCTTTCTTT
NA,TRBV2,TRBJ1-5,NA,CASRRDRGQPQHF,TGTGCCAGCAGAAGAGATAGGGGGCAGCCCCAGCATTTT
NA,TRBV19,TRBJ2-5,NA,CASRASKHGETQYF,TGTGCCAGTAGGGCCAGTAAACATGGGGAGACCCAGTACTTC
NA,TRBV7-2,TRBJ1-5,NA,CASSPTANSNQPQHF,TGTGCCAGCAGCCCGACAGCTAATAGCAATCAGCCCCAGCATTTT
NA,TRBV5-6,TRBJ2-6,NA,CASSLDFSGANVLTF,TGTGCCAGCAGCTTGGACTTCTCTGGGGCCAACGTCCTGACTTTC
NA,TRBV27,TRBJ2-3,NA,CASSLGRGLGDTQYF,TGTGCCAGCAGTTTAGGGCGGGGCCTGGGAGATACGCAGTATTTT
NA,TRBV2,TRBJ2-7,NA,CASSTASYEQYF,TGTGCCAGCAGTACCGCTTCCTACGAGCAGTACTTC
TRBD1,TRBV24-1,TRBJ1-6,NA,CATSDRTGEEYNSPLHF,TGTGCCACCAGTGACCGGACAGGGGAGGAATATAATTCACCCCTCCACTTT
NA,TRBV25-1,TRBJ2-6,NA,CASSESEWANVLTF,TGTGCCAGCAGTGAATCGGAGTGGGCCAACGTCCTGACTTTC
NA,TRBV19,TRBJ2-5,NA,CASSQRPTFQETQYF,TGTGCCAGTTCTCAAAGACCGACCTTCCAAGAGACCCAGTACTTC